This TCR beta chain was sequenced in a study of shared clonotypes between healthy human individuals. Assay used: immunoSEQ multiplex PCR; TCRdb lists only in-frame clones, some missing. The sample has a few million clones, more than 80% seen once. Trimming removed 5 bases at V and 2 bases at J, with 8 bases between. Looked up from germline, CDR1 is MGHDK and CDR2 is SYGVNS. CDR3 size: 13 residues. All participating donors were Caucasian adults from Nashville, Tennessee. This receptor was obtained from a man younger than 35 in good health. The specimen sequenced was naive CD4+ T cells sorted from blood. Subset described: CD45RA+ positively selected. The V gene is TRBV25-1, the J gene TRBJ2-3, with no clear D. CDR3 sequence reads: CASSYASTDTQYF. CDR3 DNA: TGTGCCAGCAGTTATGCCTCCACAGATACGCAGTATTTT.